This T cell receptor beta chain was captured by sequencing in a study of T cells after yellow fever vaccination. The wider study: Researchers used SMART-Seq v4 Ultra Low Input to prepare fractions that had low cell numbers.

Germline V gives CDR1 SGHTA, CDR2 FQGTGA. The V segment lost 6 bases and the J segment 1 base; nucleotides outside the gene matches: 5. There are 14 residues in the CDR3. Using its own MiXCR run on the 5' RACE reads, TCRdb lists one record per CDR3 protein. In the table there are 300,000 to 400,000 distinct CDR3 sequences, roughly 8.4% of which are singletons. General study results and limits: FACS-sorted repertoires could harbor abundant contaminating bulk-population clonotypes. Most clones from primary vaccination were detected again post-booster (almost 98% CD4, around 88% CD8).

This clonotype was seen ten or more times. Its specificity is not known. The TCR comes from a man aged 18-30 years who received the YFV17D yellow fever vaccine. The sequenced sample was PBMCs, obtained more than 40 days after the first yellow fever vaccination. This chain connects TRBV7-3 to TRBJ1-1, with 7 bases fitting TRBD1. The CDR3 DNA follows: TGTGCCAGCAGGCAAGGGGGCGCGAACACTGAAGCTTTCTTT. This gives the protein CASRQGGANTEAFF. The variable domain in full, with the rest retrieved from reference TRBV7-3 and TRBJ1-1, is GAGVSQTPSNKVTEKGKYVELRCDPISGHTALYWYRQSLGQGPEFLIYFQGTGAADDSGLPNDRFFAVRPEGSVSTLKIQRTERGDSAVYLCASRQGGANTEAFFGQGTRLTVV.